One sample yielded the 18 T cell receptor beta chains listed below, sequenced in a study of cytomegalovirus exposure and HLA in healthy donors. Sequenced by immunoSEQ multiplex PCR; TCRdb stores in-frame clones only, minus some. The sample shows tens of thousands of clones, about 93% of them seen only once. Sequencing was done on a sample of PBMCs. The receptors originated from a man aged 18 to 35 in good health and CMV-seronegative.

This rearrangement joins TRBV7-6 to TRBJ2-7; D possibly corresponds to TRBD2 (6 bases). This CDR3 region has 14 residues. Germline V gene data show CDR1 as SGHVS and CDR2 as FNYEAQ. Trimming cost V 4 bases and J 6 bases, with 16 bases left between them. CDR3 DNA: TGTGCCAGCAGCTCCTGGGTGATGGGGGGCGAGCAGTACTTC. Protein product: CASSSWVMGGEQYF.

V gene TRBV7-6 combines with J gene TRBJ1-5; 7 nucleotides agree with TRBD1. The V gene end was trimmed by 2 bases and the J gene end by 2 bases; junction bases not matched to a gene: 9. Germline V lookup: CDR1 SGHVS, CDR2 FNYEAQ. The CDR3 has 17 amino acids. The CDR3 DNA sequence: TGTGCCAGCAGCTTATGGCCTGGGACAGCCGGCAATCAGCCCCAGCATTTT. Translating gives CASSLWPGTAGNQPQHF.

The chain links TRBV20-1 to TRBJ1-2; 8 nucleotides agree with TRBD1. Germline V gene sequence: CDR1 DFQATT, CDR2 SNEGSKA (reference sequence). V shed 7 bases and J 7 bases; nucleotides not matched to a gene: 5. This CDR3 is built from 11 residues. The DNA for the CDR3 is TGCAGTGAATCACAGGGGGGTGGCTACACCTTC. This translates into CSESQGGGYTF.

The CDR3 sequence: CASSLSAITDTQYF. CDR3 DNA: TGTGCCAGCAGCTTATCAGCGATCACAGATACGCAGTATTTT. This chain uses TRBV7-9 with TRBJ2-3; D remains ambiguous. V was pared by 2 bases and J by 2 bases, with 8 bases between. In germline, CDR1 is SEHNR, CDR2 FQNEAQ (reference sequence). This CDR3 region has 14 residues.

The rearrangement uses TRBV12-5 and TRBJ1-2, with a possible D match to TRBD1 (5 bases). Trimming shortened V by 6 bases and J by 0 bases, and 14 bases separated the two germline ends. This CDR3 contains 15 residues. Germline V gene sequence: CDR1 LGHNT, CDR2 FRNRAP. CDR3 residues: CASGTQWGPNYGYTF. Here the CDR3 DNA reads TGTGCTAGTGGCACTCAATGGGGCCCTAACTATGGCTACACCTTC.

V usage is TRBV7-2 and J usage is TRBJ1-1; 8 bases agree with TRBD1. The germline V gene has CDR1 SGHTA and CDR2 FQGNSA. This CDR3 contains 15 residues. The J segment lost 11 bases and the V segment lost 5 bases, leaving 16 bases of the junction unmatched. The CDR3 coding sequence is TGTGCCAGCAGCCCCATACAGGGGGAACAGCTGGGGGCTTTCTTT. This encodes CASSPIQGEQLGAFF. The variable domain in full, with the rest retrieved from reference TRBV7-2 and TRBJ1-1, is GAGVSQSPSNKVTEKGKDVELRCDPISGHTALYWYRQSLGQGLEFLIYFQGNSAPDKSGLPSDRFSAERTGGSVSTLTIQRTQQEDSAVYLCASSPIQGEQLGAFFGQGTRLTVV.

This chain connects TRBV5-6 to TRBJ2-1; no clear D gene. The CDR3 loop spans 15 amino acids. V lost 1 base and J 0 bases, leaving 8 bases between the germline ends. The V gene's germline CDR1 is SGHDT and CDR2 YYEEEE. This CDR3 reads CASSLQQSSYNEQFF. For the CDR3, the DNA is TGTGCCAGCAGCTTGCAACAGAGCTCCTACAATGAGCAGTTCTTC.

This clone was seen a single time. The chain has TRBV6-1 and TRBJ1-5, with D hard to call. The germline gives CDR1 MNHNS, CDR2 SASEGT. The CDR3 is made up of 15 amino acids. V lost 3 bases and J 0 bases, leaving 9 bases between the germline ends. CDR3 bases: TGTGCCAGCAGTGATGCGGGGAATAGCAATCAGCCCCAGCATTTT. Translation gives CASSDAGNSNQPQHF.

The chain carries TRBV27 and TRBJ1-5; 8 bases are a match to TRBD1. The V gene's germline CDR1 is MNHEY and CDR2 SMNVEV (reference sequence). The length of the CDR3 is 15 residues. V was pared by 5 bases and J by 2 bases, with 5 bases of the junction left unmatched. Here the CDR3 reads CASSRGTGGNQPQHF. The CDR3 coding sequence is TGTGCCAGCAGTCGGGGGACAGGCGGCAATCAGCCCCAGCATTTT.

V usage is TRBV6-5 and J usage is TRBJ1-1, with D unresolved. This CDR3 has 14 amino acids. CDR1 and CDR2 from the germline V gene are MNHEY and SVGAGI. V dropped 0 bases and J dropped 1 base, with 6 bases sitting between them. This CDR3 is CASSYSGRNTEAFF. Here the CDR3 DNA reads TGTGCCAGCAGTTACTCGGGCCGGAACACTGAAGCTTTCTTT.

The chain carries TRBV4-2 and TRBJ1-4; 9 nucleotides agree with TRBD1. This CDR3 has 17 residues. J was trimmed by 8 bases and V by 1 base; bases with no gene match: 11. From germline, CDR1 is LGHNA and CDR2 YNFKEQ. CDR3 bases: TGTGCCAGCAGCCAAGCTAGTCGGGGACAGGGAGGCGAAAAACTGTTTTTT. Its translation is CASSQASRGQGGEKLFF.

This clone was seen a handful of times. The chain employs TRBV29-1 and TRBJ2-3; 11 nucleotides align to TRBD1. V shed 0 bases and J 6 bases; nucleotides not matched to a gene: 8. This CDR3 is built from 16 residues. Germline values: CDR1 SQVTM, CDR2 ANQGSEA. CDR3 sequence (DNA): TGCAGCGTTGAAGATCTTCGGACAGGGGGCAGGGATACGCAGTATTTT. As protein: CSVEDLRTGGRDTQYF.

The CDR3 here is CAWSVGLREAFF. The CDR3 DNA sequence: TGTGCCTGGAGTGTAGGACTGCGTGAAGCTTTCTTT. The gene calls are TRBV30 and TRBJ1-1; D remains unclear. This CDR3 has 12 residues. Trimming cost V 0 bases and J 7 bases, with 9 bases left between them. The germline V gene encodes CDR1 GTSNPN and CDR2 SVGIG (reference sequence). Supplemented by reference TRBV30 and TRBJ1-1, the full variable domain reads SQTIHQWPATLVQPVGSPLSLECTVEGTSNPNLYWYRQAAGRGLQLLFYSVGIGQISSEVPQNLSASRPQDRQFILSSKKLLLSDSGFYLCAWSVGLREAFFGQGTRLTVV.

This clone was detected only a few times. The chain uses TRBV12-5 and TRBJ2-3, with 9 bases identical to TRBD1. The CDR3 is 19 residues long. The V segment lost 3 bases and the J segment 5 bases; nucleotides outside the gene matches: 18. Germline values: CDR1 LGHNT, CDR2 FRNRAP. The CDR3 loop reads CASGFSRQGGQGAGDTQYF. DNA for the CDR3: TGTGCTAGTGGTTTCTCCCGACAGGGGGGACAGGGAGCGGGAGATACGCAGTATTTT.

The chain employs TRBV27 and TRBJ2-3; TRBD2 matches at 9 bases. V gave up 4 bases and J gave up 3 bases; unmatched junction bases: 5. CDR3 length equals 15 residues. The germline V gene encodes CDR1 MNHEY and CDR2 SMNVEV (reference sequence). The CDR3 coding sequence is TGTGCCAGCAGTTCGGTAGCGGGAGCTACAGATACGCAGTATTTT. Translating it yields CASSSVAGATDTQYF.

The gene calls are TRBV4-2 and TRBJ2-1; D is undetermined. Germline V gene sequence: CDR1 LGHNA, CDR2 YNFKEQ. CDR3 length: 16 amino acids. V gave up 1 base and J gave up 0 bases, with 10 bases separating them. Here the CDR3 reads CASSQASPTSYNEQFF. The CDR3 nucleotides read TGTGCCAGCAGCCAAGCCTCGCCTACCTCCTACAATGAGCAGTTCTTC.

This chain connects TRBV28 to TRBJ2-3, with D perhaps matching TRBD2 (6 bases). This CDR3 region has 15 residues. The V end lost 7 bases, the J end lost 3 bases, and 17 bases lay between the germline ends. Germline V gives CDR1 MDHEN, CDR2 SYDVKM. CDR3 region: CASIRGTLRTDTQYF. In DNA form, the CDR3 reads TGTGCCAGCATCCGCGGGACTTTGCGTACAGATACGCAGTATTTT.

The chain joins TRBV27 to TRBJ2-7, with 10 bases matching TRBD1. This CDR3 has 13 residues. Per germline, CDR1 MNHEY and CDR2 SMNVEV (reference sequence). With 5 bases clipped from V and 4 bases from J, the junction kept 2 bases outside the gene matches. In DNA, the CDR3 is TGTGCCAGCAGTGTGGGACAGGGGTACGAGCAGTACTTC. Translation gives CASSVGQGYEQYF.